A selection of T cell receptor beta chains follows, all from one sample in a study of blood T cells in healthy people across ages. Using its own MiXCR run on the 5' RACE reads, TCRdb lists one record per CDR3 protein. This repertoire shows roughly 1,500,000 distinct CDR3 sequences, about 43% found once; its top ten account for 7.9%. The sample consisted of blood. Source of these receptors: a woman aged 18-30 years in good health. Each CDR3 is given with its conserved first and last residue. D genes are given only for firm matches. Only some rows state a clone size, as once, few, many or a class for expanded clones.

abundance,j_gene,v_gene,d_gene,CDR3aa,CDR3nt
-,TRBJ2-3,TRBV20-1,TRBD2,CSARISGSTDTQYF,TGCAGTGCTAGAATTAGCGGGAGCACAGATACGCAGTATTTT
few,TRBJ2-1,TRBV6-6,-,CASRSLGRDEQFF,TGTGCCAGCAGGAGTTTGGGGAGAGATGAGCAGTTCTTC
once,TRBJ2-1,TRBV5-4,-,CASRGIETPSTQETQFF,TGTGCCAGCAGGGGAATTGAGACACCTTCGACCCAAGAGACCCAGTTCTTC
-,TRBJ1-2,TRBV28,TRBD1,CVSSSGQGLYRGYTF,TGTGTCAGCAGTTCCGGACAGGGACTGTATCGGGGCTACACCTTC
few,TRBJ1-1,TRBV20-1,-,CSAPLSTEAFF,TGCAGTGCTCCCCTTTCGACTGAAGCTTTCTTT
-,TRBJ2-3,TRBV6-5,-,CASSYSRGIGDTQYF,TGTGCCAGCAGTTACTCGCGGGGTATAGGAGATACGCAGTATTTT
few,TRBJ1-2,TRBV4-1,-,CASSYQINYGYTF,TGCGCCAGCAGCTACCAGATTAACTATGGCTACACCTTC
few,TRBJ1-5,TRBV15,-,CATSRGSGQGLQHF,TGTGCCACCAGCAGGGGCTCGGGACAAGGACTCCAGCATTTT
-,TRBJ2-2,TRBV7-2,TRBD2,CASSLIASGDSGELFF,TGTGCCAGCAGCTTAATCGCTAGCGGAGACTCCGGGGAGCTGTTTTTT
-,TRBJ2-1,TRBV7-2,TRBD2,CASSYSPPTSGSYNEQFF,TGTGCCAGCAGCTATTCCCCGCCGACTAGCGGCTCCTACAATGAGCAGTTCTTC
-,TRBJ1-1,TRBV5-1,-,CASSSGTTEAFF,TGCGCCAGCAGCTCTGGGACCACTGAAGCTTTCTTT
-,TRBJ2-1,TRBV27,-,CASGVGNEQFF,TGTGCCAGCGGGGTGGGCAATGAGCAGTTCTTC
-,TRBJ2-1,TRBV3-1,-,CASSPWDDGGRYNEQFF,TGTGCCAGCAGCCCCTGGGATGATGGAGGCCGCTACAATGAGCAGTTCTTC
-,TRBJ2-5,TRBV28,TRBD1,CASSHSSGGTQYF,TGTGCCAGCTCACACAGTTCAGGGGGGACCCAGTACTTC
-,TRBJ1-2,TRBV28,TRBD1,CASSSQGALISYTF,TGTGCCAGCAGCTCACAGGGGGCGCTTATAAGCTACACCTTC
few,TRBJ2-5,TRBV2,TRBD2,CASSDWSGGQETQYF,TGTGCCAGCAGTGACTGGTCGGGGGGGCAAGAGACCCAGTACTTC
few,TRBJ2-1,TRBV7-9,-,CAGGNNEQFF,TGTGCCGGGGGTAACAATGAGCAGTTCTTC
-,TRBJ1-1,TRBV18,-,CATSGGLNTEAFF,TGTGCCACCTCTGGGGGGCTGAACACTGAAGCTTTCTTT
-,TRBJ2-1,TRBV14,-,CASSPPLGSSYNEQFF,TGTGCCAGCAGCCCCCCTTTAGGGAGCTCCTACAATGAGCAGTTCTTC
once,TRBJ2-5,TRBV24-1,-,CATSDIQGNQETQYF,TGTGCCACCAGTGACATACAGGGAAACCAAGAGACCCAGTACTTC
few,TRBJ2-3,TRBV4-1,TRBD2,CASSQAGLADTQYF,TGCGCCAGCAGCCAAGCAGGACTAGCAGATACGCAGTATTTT
few,TRBJ2-5,TRBV20-1,TRBD2,CSSSRGGTETQYF,TGCAGTTCGTCACGGGGGGGTACGGAGACCCAGTACTTC
-,TRBJ1-5,TRBV6-5,-,CASSRGGPWDNQPQHF,TGTGCCAGCAGCAGAGGGGGACCGTGGGACAATCAGCCCCAGCATTTT
-,TRBJ2-3,TRBV7-3,-,CASSTGPLETQYF,TGTGCCAGCAGCACAGGACCCCTCGAGACGCAGTATTTT
few,TRBJ2-7,TRBV11-2,-,CASRSNNEQYF,TGTGCCAGCAGATCAAACAATGAGCAGTACTTC
few,TRBJ1-2,TRBV6-5,-,CASRAANYGYTF,TGTGCCAGCAGGGCAGCTAACTATGGCTACACCTTC
few,TRBJ1-6,TRBV30,TRBD1,CAWSVKQGAPLHF,TGTGCCTGGAGTGTAAAACAGGGGGCACCCCTCCACTTT
-,TRBJ2-6,TRBV6-1,TRBD2,CASSYRRGAGANVLTF,TGTGCCAGCAGCTATCGCCGGGGGGCTGGGGCCAACGTCCTGACTTTC
many,TRBJ2-3,TRBV12-3/TRBV12-4,-,CASSAGGDTQYF,TGTGCCAGCAGTGCGGGTGGAGATACGCAGTATTTT
-,TRBJ2-7,TRBV4-1,-,CASSAISRGVSHEQYF,TGCGCCAGCAGCGCGATTTCCAGGGGGGTTAGCCACGAGCAGTACTTC
-,TRBJ2-7,TRBV19,-,CASNPGLSYEQYF,TGTGCCAGTAATCCGGGCCTCTCCTACGAGCAGTACTTC